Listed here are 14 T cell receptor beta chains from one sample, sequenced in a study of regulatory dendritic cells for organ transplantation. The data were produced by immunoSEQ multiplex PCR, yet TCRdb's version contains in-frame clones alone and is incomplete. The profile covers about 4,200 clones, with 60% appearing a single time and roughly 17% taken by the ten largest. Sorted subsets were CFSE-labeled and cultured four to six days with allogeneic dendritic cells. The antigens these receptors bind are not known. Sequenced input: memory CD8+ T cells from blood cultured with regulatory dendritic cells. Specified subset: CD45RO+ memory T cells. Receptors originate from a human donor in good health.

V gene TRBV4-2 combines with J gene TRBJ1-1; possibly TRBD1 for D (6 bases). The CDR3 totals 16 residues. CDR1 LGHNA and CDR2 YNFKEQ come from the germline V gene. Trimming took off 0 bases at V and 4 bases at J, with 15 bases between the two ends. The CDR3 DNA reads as TGTGCCAGCAGCCAAGATCCCGCAGGGGCGGGCACTGAAGCTTTCTTT. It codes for CASSQDPAGAGTEAFF.

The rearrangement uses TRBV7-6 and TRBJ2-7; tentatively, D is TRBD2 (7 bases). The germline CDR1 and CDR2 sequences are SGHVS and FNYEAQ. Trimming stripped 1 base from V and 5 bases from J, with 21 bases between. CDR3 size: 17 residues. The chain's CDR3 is CASSLEEGGTHVDEQYF. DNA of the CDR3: TGTGCCAGCAGCTTAGAGGAGGGGGGGACCCATGTCGACGAGCAGTACTTC.

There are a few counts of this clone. The CDR3 DNA reads TGCGCCAGCAGCTTGAGCCCGACTACACTCTACGAGCAGTACTTC. Its protein product is CASSLSPTTLYEQYF. This sequence joins TRBV5-1 and TRBJ2-7; D is perhaps TRBD2 (5 bases). From germline, CDR1 is SGHRS and CDR2 YFSETQ. The CDR3 consists of 15 residues. Between the trimmed V and J ends, which lost 1 base and 3 bases, there was a span of 14 bases.

CDR3 bases: TGTGCCAGCAGCCCGGGACAGGGGTTTTACAATGAGCAGTTCTTC. The encoded protein is CASSPGQGFYNEQFF. This rearrangement joins TRBV11-3 to TRBJ2-1; 10 nucleotides align to TRBD1. The CDR3 is 15 amino acids. Germline assignment: CDR1 SGHNT and CDR2 YENEEA. J gave up 4 bases and V 5 bases, and 5 bases lay outside the gene matches.

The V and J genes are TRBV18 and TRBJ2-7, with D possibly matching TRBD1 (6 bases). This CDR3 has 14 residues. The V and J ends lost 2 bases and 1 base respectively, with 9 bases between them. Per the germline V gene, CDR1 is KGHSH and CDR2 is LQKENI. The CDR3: CASSPGGGSYEQYF. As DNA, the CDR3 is TGTGCCAGCTCACCAGGGGGCGGATCCTACGAGCAGTACTTC.

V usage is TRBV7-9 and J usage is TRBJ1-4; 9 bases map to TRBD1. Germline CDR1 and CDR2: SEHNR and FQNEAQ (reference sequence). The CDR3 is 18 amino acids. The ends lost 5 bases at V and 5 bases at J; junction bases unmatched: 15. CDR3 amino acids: CASSNSPDRGPENEKLFF. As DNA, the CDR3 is TGTGCCAGCAGCAACAGCCCGGACAGGGGACCAGAAAATGAAAAACTGTTTTTT.

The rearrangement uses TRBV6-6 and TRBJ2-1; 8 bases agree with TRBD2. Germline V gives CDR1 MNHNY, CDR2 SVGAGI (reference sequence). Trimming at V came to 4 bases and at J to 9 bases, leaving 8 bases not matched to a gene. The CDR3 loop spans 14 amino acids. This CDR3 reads CASSLSGGGREQFF. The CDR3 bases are TGTGCCAGCAGTTTATCCGGGGGGGGGCGTGAGCAGTTCTTC.

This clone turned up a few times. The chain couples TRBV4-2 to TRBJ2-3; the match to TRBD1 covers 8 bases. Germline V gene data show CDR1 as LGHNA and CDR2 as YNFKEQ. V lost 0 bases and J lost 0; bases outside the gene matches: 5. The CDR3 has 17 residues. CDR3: CASSQDPGQVSTDTQYF. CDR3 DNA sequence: TGTGCCAGCAGCCAAGACCCGGGACAGGTTAGCACAGATACGCAGTATTTT.

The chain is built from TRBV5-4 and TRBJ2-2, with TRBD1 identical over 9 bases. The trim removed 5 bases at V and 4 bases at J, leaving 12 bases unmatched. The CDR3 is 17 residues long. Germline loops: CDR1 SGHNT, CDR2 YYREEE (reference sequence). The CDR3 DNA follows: TGTGCCAGCAGTACCGGGACAGGGTCGTTGGGCACCGGGGAGCTGTTTTTT. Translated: CASSTGTGSLGTGELFF.

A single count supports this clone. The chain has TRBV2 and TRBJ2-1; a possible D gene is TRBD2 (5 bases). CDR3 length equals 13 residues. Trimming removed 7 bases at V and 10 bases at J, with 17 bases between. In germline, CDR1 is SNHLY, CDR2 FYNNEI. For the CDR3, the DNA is TGTGCCAGCAAACTGGAGGCCACAGAGGAGCAGTTCTTC. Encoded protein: CASKLEATEEQFF.

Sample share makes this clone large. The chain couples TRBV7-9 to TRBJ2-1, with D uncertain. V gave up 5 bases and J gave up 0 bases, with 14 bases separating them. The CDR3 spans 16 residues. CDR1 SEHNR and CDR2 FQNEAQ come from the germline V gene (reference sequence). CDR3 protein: CASSNMEQSSYNEQFF. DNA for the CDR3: TGTGCCAGCAGCAACATGGAACAGAGCTCCTACAATGAGCAGTTCTTC.

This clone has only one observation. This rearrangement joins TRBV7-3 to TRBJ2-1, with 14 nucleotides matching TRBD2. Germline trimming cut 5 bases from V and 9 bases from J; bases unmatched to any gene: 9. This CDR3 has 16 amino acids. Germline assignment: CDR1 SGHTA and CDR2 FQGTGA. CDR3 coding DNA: TGTGCCAGCAGCCCCCGACTAGCGGGGGGGCGGCGTGAGCAGTTCTTC. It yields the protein CASSPRLAGGRREQFF.

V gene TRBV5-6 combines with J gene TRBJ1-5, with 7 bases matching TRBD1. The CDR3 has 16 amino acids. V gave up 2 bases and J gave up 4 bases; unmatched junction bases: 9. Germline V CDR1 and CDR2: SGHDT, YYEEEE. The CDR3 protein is CASSLGGGRVNQPQHF. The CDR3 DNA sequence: TGTGCCAGCAGCTTAGGAGGGGGCAGGGTAAATCAGCCCCAGCATTTT.

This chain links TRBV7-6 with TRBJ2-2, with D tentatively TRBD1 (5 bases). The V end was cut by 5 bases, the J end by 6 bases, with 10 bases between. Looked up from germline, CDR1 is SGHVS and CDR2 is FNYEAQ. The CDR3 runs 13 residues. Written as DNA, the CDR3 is TGTGCCAGCAGCCAAACAGGCCCCGGGGAGCTGTTTTTT. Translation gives CASSQTGPGELFF.